This TCR beta chain originates from a study of T cells in Graves' hyperthyroidism and ophthalmopathy. Comments on this clonotype: Its antigen is still unknown. A much larger clone differs by one base, so this may be a read error.

Authors of the study amplified TCR beta CDR3 regions from RNA transcripts. With the HTBI primer set, the TCR CDR3 went through a first round of RT-PCR. Each CDR3 protein is one row after TCRdb ran MiXCR on the multiplex PCR reads. Among approximately 560,000 distinct CDR3 sequences listed, 15% to 19% were seen once. Findings of the study overall: For ophthalmopathy, model prediction preceded onset by a median roughly 6.5 months. In the blood, most expanded thyroid clonotypes above 0.001 appeared as well.

With 2 bases removed from V and 5 bases from J, the gap between germline ends came to 12 bases. This CDR3 has 14 amino acids. The germline V gene encodes CDR1 MNHEY and CDR2 SVGEGT. The receptor comes from a woman in her twenties or thirties with Graves' hyperthyroidism. The specimen was blood. The chain joins TRBV6-2 or TRBV6-3 to TRBJ2-5; the D is unclear. CDR3 in amino acids: CASSYPERPETQYF. CDR3 sequence (DNA): TGTGCCAGCAGTTACCCGGAAAGGCCTGAGACCCAGTACTTC.